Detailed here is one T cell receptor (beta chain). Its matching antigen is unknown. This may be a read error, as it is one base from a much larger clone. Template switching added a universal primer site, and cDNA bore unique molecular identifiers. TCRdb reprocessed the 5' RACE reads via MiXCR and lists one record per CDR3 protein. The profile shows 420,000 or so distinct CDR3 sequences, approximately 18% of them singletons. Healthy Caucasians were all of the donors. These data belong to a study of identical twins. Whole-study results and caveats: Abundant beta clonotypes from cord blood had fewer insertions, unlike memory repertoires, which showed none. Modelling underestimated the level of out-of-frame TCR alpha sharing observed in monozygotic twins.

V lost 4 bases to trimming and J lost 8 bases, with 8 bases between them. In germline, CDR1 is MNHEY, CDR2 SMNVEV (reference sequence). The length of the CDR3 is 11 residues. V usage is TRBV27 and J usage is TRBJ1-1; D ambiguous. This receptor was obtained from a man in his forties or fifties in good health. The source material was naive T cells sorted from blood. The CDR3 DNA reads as TGTGCCAGCAGTTCGGCGGACGAAGCTTTCTTT. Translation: CASSSADEAFF.